These 5 T cell receptor beta chains were sequenced from one sample in a study of blood T cell repertoires in COVID-19 (dated by TCRdb to 2019 to 2021). Library creation used the immunoSEQ multiplex PCR assay. TCRdb obtained this table from immuneACCESS and retained in-frame rearrangements with V and J assigned. These tables miss some clones; where compared with another copy, unresolved V genes account for less than half of the shortfall, and the remainder is unexplained. The sample table shows about 150,000 clones, and around 90% are seen once. The ten largest clones add up to approximately 3.7% of the sample. Sequenced input: PBMCs or T cells enriched from blood (not recorded which). The receptor source for this set is a woman aged 35 to 49 who had been exposed to COVID-19.

The chain employs TRBV3-1 (or the pseudogene TRBV3-2) and TRBJ2-7; 9 bases match TRBD1. Germline V gene lookup returns CDR1 LGHDT and CDR2 YNNKEL (reference sequence). The CDR3 totals 12 residues. V lost 6 bases, J lost 12 bases, and 9 bases stayed unmatched. The CDR3 loop reads CASSLSRDRVYF. For the CDR3, the DNA is TGTGCCAGCAGTCTATCCCGGGACAGGGTGTACTTC.

V and J are TRBV18 and TRBJ2-5; 8 positions agree with TRBD2. CDR3 length: 16 residues. The trim removed 2 bases at V and 3 bases at J, leaving 8 bases unmatched. Germline values: CDR1 KGHSH, CDR2 LQKENI. CDR3 region: CASSPWGGRPEETQYF. The CDR3, as DNA: TGTGCCAGCTCACCATGGGGCGGGAGGCCTGAAGAGACCCAGTACTTC.

The gene calls are TRBV12-1 and TRBJ1-2; the D call of TRBD1 is as the table states it, not checked on the DNA. TRBV12-1 is termed a pseudogene. The CDR3 consists of 17 residues. The DNA for the CDR3 is TGTGCCAGCAGCTTCCCCGGGACGGGACAGGGGACCTATGGCTACACCTTC. Amino acids: CASSFPGTGQGTYGYTF.

This clone came up once. The V gene is TRBV29-1, the J gene TRBJ2-5, with D possibly TRBD2 on 6 matching bases. From germline, CDR1 is SQVTM and CDR2 ANQGSEA. The CDR3 runs to 13 residues. Deletions cut 3 bases from V and 1 base from J, with 9 bases between. The CDR3 protein is CSVDGGAQETQYF. DNA of the CDR3: TGCAGCGTTGACGGAGGGGCCCAAGAGACCCAGTACTTC.

The chain joins TRBV7-9 to TRBJ1-3; D remains unclear. The CDR3 has 14 residues. The germline V gene has CDR1 SEHNR and CDR2 FQNEAQ (reference sequence). Trimming stripped 4 bases from V and 0 bases from J, with 7 bases between. In DNA, the CDR3 is TGTGCCAGCAGCTCAGGCTTCTCTGGAAACACCATATATTTT. Translation gives CASSSGFSGNTIYF.